This note documents a single TCR beta chain sequence. MiXCR was run by TCRdb on the 5' RACE reads, yielding one entry per CDR3 protein. Among fewer than 65,000 distinct CDR3 sequences listed, roughly 30% were seen once. Naive CD4+ T cells were purified with Tregs depleted by CD25. V lost 7 bases, J lost 2 bases, and 8 bases stayed unmatched. This CDR3 region has 16 residues. Germline assignment: CDR1 DFQATT and CDR2 SNEGSKA (reference sequence). Sequencing used tumor-infiltrating naive CD4+ T cells sorted from the breast tumor. Stated subset: naive CD4+ T cells, CD4+CD45RA+CD25-. The clonotype originates from a female donor with breast cancer. The chain combines TRBV20-1 with TRBJ2-1, with 13 nucleotides matching TRBD2. The CDR3 DNA sequence: TGCAGTGTCGGGACTAGCGGGGCGAGCCCCTACAATGAGCAGTTCTTC. Translated, it gives CSVGTSGASPYNEQFF.